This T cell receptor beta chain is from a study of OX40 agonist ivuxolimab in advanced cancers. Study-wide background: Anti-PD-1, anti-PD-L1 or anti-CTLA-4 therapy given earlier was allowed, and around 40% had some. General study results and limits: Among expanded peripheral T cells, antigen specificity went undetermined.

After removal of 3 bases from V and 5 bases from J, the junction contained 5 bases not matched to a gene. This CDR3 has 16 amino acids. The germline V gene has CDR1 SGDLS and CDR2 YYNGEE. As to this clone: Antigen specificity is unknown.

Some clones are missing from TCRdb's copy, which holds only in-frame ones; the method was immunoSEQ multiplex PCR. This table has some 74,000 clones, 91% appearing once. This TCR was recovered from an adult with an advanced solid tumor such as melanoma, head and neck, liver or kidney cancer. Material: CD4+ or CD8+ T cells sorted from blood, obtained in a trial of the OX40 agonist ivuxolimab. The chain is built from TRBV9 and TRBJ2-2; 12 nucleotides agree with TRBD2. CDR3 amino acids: CASSALAGGGTGELFF. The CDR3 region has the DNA TGTGCCAGCAGCGCACTAGCGGGGGGAGGTACCGGGGAGCTGTTTTTT.